This TCR beta chain was sequenced for a study of cytomegalovirus exposure and HLA in healthy donors. Notes on the study in general: Most TCR sequences were seen very rarely across donors, but some public TCRs occurred in many. That first-cohort TCR clusters tended to co-occur in the 120 or so validation repertoires was found in a later analysis. Altogether, 150 or so TCR beta chains were recorded as cytomegalovirus-associated.

This table comes from immunoSEQ multiplex PCR, and its TCRdb copy is limited to in-frame clones, with some not included. The sample records approximately 150,000 clones, approximately 93% being singletons. Germline loops: CDR1 SGHRS, CDR2 YFSETQ. This CDR3 has 15 amino acids. The V end lost 0 bases, the J end lost 7 bases, and 13 bases lay between the germline ends. Points on this clone: The antigen is not known.

This chain links TRBV5-1 with TRBJ1-4; no definite D call. Material: PBMCs. This receptor was obtained from a man in his late teens or twenties in good health and CMV-seronegative. The CDR3 here is CASSLAEGSREKLFF. Written as DNA, the CDR3 is TGCGCCAGCAGCTTGGCCGAGGGTTCTCGTGAAAAACTGTTTTTT.